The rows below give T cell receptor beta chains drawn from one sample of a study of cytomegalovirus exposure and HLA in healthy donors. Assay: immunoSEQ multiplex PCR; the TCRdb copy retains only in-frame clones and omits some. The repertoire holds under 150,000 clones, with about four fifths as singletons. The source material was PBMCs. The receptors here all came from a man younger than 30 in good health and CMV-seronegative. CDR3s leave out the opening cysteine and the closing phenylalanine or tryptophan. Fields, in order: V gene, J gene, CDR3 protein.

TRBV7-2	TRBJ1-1	ASSPYSGGMNTEAF
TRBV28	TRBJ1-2	ATSRTILGGGGYGYT
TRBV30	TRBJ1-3	AWNRQSFSGNTIY
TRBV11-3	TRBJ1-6	ASSLAPSGSPLH
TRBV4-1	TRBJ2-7	ASSQDDRVSDEQY
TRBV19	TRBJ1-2	ASSMGDIKGYT
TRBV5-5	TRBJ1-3	ASSLGQGAGNTIY
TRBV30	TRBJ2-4	AWSDQGVLNIQY
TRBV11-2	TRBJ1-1	ASSITPRKPTEAF
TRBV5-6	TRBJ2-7	ASSKGLNMGDEQY
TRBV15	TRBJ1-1	ATSREARGDAEAF
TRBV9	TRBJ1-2	ASSASTVQGVYGYT
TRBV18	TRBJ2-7	ASSPWGSFDEQY
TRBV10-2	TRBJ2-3	ASSGLTPTEGIVTDTQY
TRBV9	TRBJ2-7	ASSQGLGPEQY
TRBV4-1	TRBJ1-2	ASSQDLPGLRGYT
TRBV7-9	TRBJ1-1	ASSSRQIYTEAF
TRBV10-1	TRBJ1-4	ASSPSTSGGEKLF
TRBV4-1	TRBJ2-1	ASSQVDLVTYNEQF
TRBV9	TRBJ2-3	ASNQRGSVNTQY
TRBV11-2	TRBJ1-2	ASSFRVGQIYGYT
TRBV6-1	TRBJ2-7	ASKGGTGSYEQY
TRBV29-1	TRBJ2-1	SVEWRDRSYNEQF
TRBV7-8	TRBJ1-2	ALVPLYGYT
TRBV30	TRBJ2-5	AWSGTAVQETQY
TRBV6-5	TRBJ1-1	ASSYGAANTEAF
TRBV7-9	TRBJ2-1	ASSFVGLAGLNEQF
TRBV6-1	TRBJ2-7	ASTKAGAISYEQY
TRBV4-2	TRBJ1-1	ASSTQGGGTEAF
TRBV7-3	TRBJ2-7	ASSLGSGGPTYEQY
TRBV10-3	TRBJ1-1	AIRGQGMNTEAF
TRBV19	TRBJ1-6	ASSPPGYNSPLH
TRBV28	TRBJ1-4	ASLNPGATNEELF
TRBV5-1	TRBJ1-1	ASSFTKTEAF
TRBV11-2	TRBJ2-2	ASSLVTGVITGELF
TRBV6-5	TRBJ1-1	ASSPSREVGTEAF